The 14 T cell receptor beta chains reported below all come from one sample, sequenced in a study of T cells in Graves' hyperthyroidism and ophthalmopathy. The TCR beta CDR3 regions underwent amplification using RNA transcripts as the source. The primer set for the first-round RT-PCR of the TCR CDR3 was HTBI. TCRdb re-derived calls from the multiplex PCR reads in MiXCR, one entry per CDR3 protein. The sample contains 400,000 to 450,000 distinct CDR3 sequences, roughly 15% of which appear only once. What was sequenced was blood. The receptors were sampled from a man younger than 30 with Graves' ophthalmopathy.

Only a few counts were recorded for this clonotype. V usage is TRBV20-1 and J usage is TRBJ2-1; D is unclear. Trimming removed 0 bases from V and 6 bases from J, with 9 bases in between. The CDR3 is 13 residues long. In germline, CDR1 is DFQATT, CDR2 SNEGSKA (reference sequence). In nucleotides, the CDR3 is TGCAGTGCTAGAGATAGACTTCCCAATGAGCAGTTCTTC. Its protein is CSARDRLPNEQFF.

The chain employs TRBV12-3 or TRBV12-4 and TRBJ2-5; possibly TRBD1 for D (8 bases). V gave up 5 bases and J gave up 4 bases, with 14 bases separating them. The CDR3 is 14 amino acids. The CDR3 loop reads CASSKQGGVETQYF. DNA for the CDR3: TGTGCCAGCAGTAAACAGGGGGGGGTAGAGACCCAGTACTTC.

This clonotype has at least ten counts. J is TRBJ2-7 and V is TRBV12-3 or TRBV12-4; D might be TRBD1 (6 bases). The CDR3 extends over 14 amino acids. V was trimmed by 7 bases and J by 2 bases, leaving 15 bases between them. The CDR3 loop reads CASTYQEGAYEQYF. The CDR3, as DNA: TGTGCCAGCACCTACCAAGAGGGGGCCTACGAGCAGTACTTC.

CDR3 loop: CASSSTPGTNQPQHF. CDR3 in DNA: TGCGCCAGCAGCTCAACACCCGGTACAAATCAGCCCCAGCATTTT. The V call is TRBV5-1, the J call TRBJ1-5; D is ambiguous. Trimming cost V 3 bases and J 4 bases, with 14 bases left between them. From germline, CDR1 is SGHRS and CDR2 YFSETQ. The CDR3 is 15 amino acids. The entire variable domain, with the rest obtained from reference TRBV5-1 and TRBJ1-5, is as follows: KAGVTQTPRYLIKTRGQQVTLSCSPISGHRSVSWYQQTPGQGLQFLFEYFSETQRNKGNFPGRFSGRQFSNSRSEMNVSTLELGDSALYLCASSSTPGTNQPQHFGDGTRLSIL.

This clonotype was seen ten or more times. The V call is TRBV20-1, the J call TRBJ1-5, with 11 bases that match TRBD1. The V segment lost 3 bases and the J segment 5 bases; nucleotides outside the gene matches: 3. Germline CDR1 is DFQATT and CDR2 is SNEGSKA (reference sequence). The length of the CDR3 is 14 residues. For the CDR3, the DNA is TGCAGTGCTAGCGGACAGGGGGCCTATCAGCCCCAGCATTTT. The encoded protein is CSASGQGAYQPQHF.

This clonotype came up a few times. This chain uses TRBV7-8 with TRBJ2-5; D perhaps matches TRBD1 (5 bases). Looked up from germline, CDR1 is SGHVS and CDR2 is FQNEAQ. The length of the CDR3 is 14 residues. Trimming shortened V by 5 bases and J by 1 base, and 11 bases separated the two germline ends. The CDR3: CASSQGFSQETQYF. CDR3 bases: TGTGCCAGCAGCCAGGGCTTCTCCCAAGAGACCCAGTACTTC.

In this sample, this clonotype turned up many times. The chain links TRBV7-2 to TRBJ2-7; TRBD1 agrees at 7 bases. Looked up from germline, CDR1 is SGHTA and CDR2 is FQGNSA. V lost 2 bases to trimming and J lost 2 bases; unmatched junction nucleotides: 3. The CDR3 totals 14 residues. The CDR3: CASSLMGQTYEQYF. The CDR3 DNA is TGTGCCAGCAGCTTAATGGGACAGACCTACGAGCAGTACTTC.

This clonotype was seen ten or more times. CDR3 nucleotide sequence: TGCAGTGCTAGAGTGACAGGGGGGAACACTGAAGCTTTCTTT. This encodes CSARVTGGNTEAFF. This chain uses TRBV20-1 with TRBJ1-1; 9 bases map to TRBD1. Losses at the gene ends were 1 base for V and 1 base for J; bases not matched to a gene: 1. The CDR3 extends over 14 amino acids. The V gene's germline CDR1 is DFQATT and CDR2 SNEGSKA (reference sequence).

The chain recombines TRBV29-1 with TRBJ2-1, with TRBD1 matching 7 bases. Germline V gene sequence: CDR1 SQVTM, CDR2 ANQGSEA. The V and J ends lost 7 bases and 6 bases, in that order; junction bases with no gene match: 9. There are 13 residues in the CDR3. CDR3: CSGTKQGSNEQFF. As DNA, the CDR3 is TGCAGCGGAACTAAACAGGGGAGCAATGAGCAGTTCTTC.

V usage is TRBV29-1 and J usage is TRBJ2-7; the match to TRBD2 covers 7 bases. The germline V gene encodes CDR1 SQVTM and CDR2 ANQGSEA. Germline trimming cut 6 bases from V and 0 bases from J; bases unmatched to any gene: 17. The CDR3 has 17 residues. This chain's CDR3 is CSVGRDYPGQNSYEQYF. CDR3 DNA sequence: TGCAGCGTGGGCAGGGACTACCCTGGGCAAAACTCCTACGAGCAGTACTTC.

This clonotype was seen repeatedly, ten times or more. The V gene is TRBV27, the J gene TRBJ1-2, with D perhaps matching TRBD1 (6 bases). CDR3 length equals 14 residues. The germline V gene encodes CDR1 MNHEY and CDR2 SMNVEV (reference sequence). Trimming cost V 3 bases and J 6 bases, with 14 bases left between them. The CDR3 nucleotides read TGTGCCAGCAGTTTGCTTCCAGGGGTCGATGGCTACACCTTC. Its protein is CASSLLPGVDGYTF.

The chain links TRBV2 to TRBJ1-4, with D unclear. The CDR3 consists of 15 residues. Trimming cost V 3 bases and J 5 bases, with 13 bases left between them. CDR1 is SNHLY and CDR2 is FYNNEI in the germline V gene. This chain's CDR3 is CASSEAGIVNEKLFF. CDR3 bases: TGTGCCAGCAGTGAGGCGGGAATCGTAAATGAAAAACTGTTTTTT.

This clonotype occurred many times. The V and J genes are TRBV7-3 and TRBJ2-1; TRBD1 might be the D (6 bases). The germline V gene has CDR1 SGHTA and CDR2 FQGTGA. The CDR3 spans 17 residues. V lost 0 bases to trimming and J lost 0 bases, with 12 bases between them. The CDR3 DNA sequence: TGTGCCAGCAGCTTAACGTTGGGGGCTAGCTCCTACAATGAGCAGTTCTTC. Translating it yields CASSLTLGASSYNEQFF. Full variable domain (outside the CDR3, taken from reference TRBV7-3 and TRBJ2-1): GAGVSQTPSNKVTEKGKYVELRCDPISGHTALYWYRQSLGQGPEFLIYFQGTGAADDSGLPNDRFFAVRPEGSVSTLKIQRTERGDSAVYLCASSLTLGASSYNEQFFGPGTRLTVL.

In its sample, this clonotype was seen many times. V is TRBV5-6 and J is TRBJ1-2; D remains unclear. The length of the CDR3 is 12 residues. Germline loops: CDR1 SGHDT, CDR2 YYEEEE. Trimming pared 1 base from V and 4 bases from J, leaving 5 bases between. CDR3 residues: CASSLKGYGYTF. The CDR3 region has the DNA TGTGCCAGCAGCTTGAAGGGCTATGGCTACACCTTC.